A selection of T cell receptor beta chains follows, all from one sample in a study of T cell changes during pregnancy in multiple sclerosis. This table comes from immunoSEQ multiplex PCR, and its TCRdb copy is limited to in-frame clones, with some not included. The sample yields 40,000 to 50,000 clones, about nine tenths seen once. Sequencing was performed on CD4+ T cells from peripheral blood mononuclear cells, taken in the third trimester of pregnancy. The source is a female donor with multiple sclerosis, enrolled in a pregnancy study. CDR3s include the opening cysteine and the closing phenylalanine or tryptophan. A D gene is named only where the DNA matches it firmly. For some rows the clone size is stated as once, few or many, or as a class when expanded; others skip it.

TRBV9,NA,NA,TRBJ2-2,TGTGCCAGCAGCGCCTCCCAGGGCGCGAACACCGGGGAGCTGTTTTTT,CASSASQGANTGELFF
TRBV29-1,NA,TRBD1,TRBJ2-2,TGCAGCGTATTCTCGGGGACAGGGGGTGGGGAGCTGTTTTTT,CSVFSGTGGGELFF
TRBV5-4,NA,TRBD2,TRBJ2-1,TGTGCCAGCAGACCTACGCAGACTAGCGGGTCGAGAGGGTACTACAATGAGCAGTTCTTC,CASRPTQTSGSRGYYNEQFF
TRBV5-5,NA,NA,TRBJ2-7,TGTGCCAGCAGCTTGGTCCGGTCCTACGAGCAGTACTTC,CASSLVRSYEQYF
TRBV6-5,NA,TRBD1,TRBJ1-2,TGTGCCAGCAGAACAGGGGAATATGGCTACACCTTC,CASRTGEYGYTF
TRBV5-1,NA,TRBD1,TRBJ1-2,TGCGCCAGCAGCTTGGGGACAGGGGGCTACACCTTC,CASSLGTGGYTF
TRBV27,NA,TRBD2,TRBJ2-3,TGTGCCAGCAGTCCCAGACTAGCGGGAGTATCAGATACGCAGTATTTT,CASSPRLAGVSDTQYF
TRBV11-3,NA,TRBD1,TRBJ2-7,TGTGCCAGCAGCCCCCGGACAGGAAGCTCCTACGAGCAGTACTTC,CASSPRTGSSYEQYF
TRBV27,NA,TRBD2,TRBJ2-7,TGTGCCAGCAGTTCCGGGACTAGCGGAGGGAGAGAGCAGTACTTC,CASSSGTSGGREQYF
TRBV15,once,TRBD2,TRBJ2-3,TGTGCCACCAGCACAGGGAGCGGGACTAGCACAGATACGCAGTATTTT,CATSTGSGTSTDTQYF
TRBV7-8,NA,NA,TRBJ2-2,TGTGCCAGCAGCTCACGTTTTCCGCGGACTAAGAACACCGGGGAGCTGTTTTTT,CASSSRFPRTKNTGELFF
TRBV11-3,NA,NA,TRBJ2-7,TGTGCCAGCAGCTTAAACTTCTACGAGCAGTACTTC,CASSLNFYEQYF
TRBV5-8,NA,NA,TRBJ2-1,TGTGCCAGCAGCTTTTCGGGACTTTTAACCCGTGAGCAGTTCTTC,CASSFSGLLTREQFF
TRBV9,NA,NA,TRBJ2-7,TGTGCCAGTGCCCCGGAGACTACCAATTCCTACGAGCAGTACTTC,CASAPETTNSYEQYF
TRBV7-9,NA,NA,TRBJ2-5,TGTGCCAGCAGCTCTCACGCCTTGGCCCAAGAGACCCAGTACTTC,CASSSHALAQETQYF
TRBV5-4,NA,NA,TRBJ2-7,TGTGCCAGCAGCGCAACTAGTGGAAGGAACGACGAGCAGTACTTC,CASSATSGRNDEQYF